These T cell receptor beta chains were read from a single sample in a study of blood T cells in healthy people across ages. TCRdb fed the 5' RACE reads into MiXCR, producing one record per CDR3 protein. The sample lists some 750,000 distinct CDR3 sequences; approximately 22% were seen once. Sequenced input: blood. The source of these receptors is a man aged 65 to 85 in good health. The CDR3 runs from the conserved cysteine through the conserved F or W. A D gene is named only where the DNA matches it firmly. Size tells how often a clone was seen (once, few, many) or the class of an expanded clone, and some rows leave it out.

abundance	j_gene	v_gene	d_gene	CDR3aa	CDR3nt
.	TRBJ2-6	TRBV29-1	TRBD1	CSVEDRGPTGGLGANVMTF	TGCAGCGTTGAAGATCGAGGCCCCACAGGGGGCCTTGGGGCCAACGTCATGACTTTC
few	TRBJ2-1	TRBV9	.	CASSVGWGAYNEQFF	TGTGCCAGCAGCGTAGGGTGGGGAGCCTACAATGAGCAGTTCTTC
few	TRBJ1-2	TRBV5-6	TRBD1	CASSLITGGYGYTF	TGTGCCAGCAGCCTAATAACAGGGGGCTATGGCTACACCTTC
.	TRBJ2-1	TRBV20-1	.	CSAGKDNEQFF	TGCAGTGCTGGCAAAGACAATGAGCAGTTCTTC
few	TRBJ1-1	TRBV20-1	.	CSSVKGDTEAFF	TGCAGTTCCGTAAAGGGGGACACTGAAGCTTTCTTT
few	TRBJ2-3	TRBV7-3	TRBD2	CASSPLAGVADTQYF	TGTGCCAGCAGCCCCCTAGCGGGAGTGGCAGATACGCAGTATTTT
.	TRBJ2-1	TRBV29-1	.	CSVEAGSGGEQFF	TGCAGCGTTGAAGCCGGGAGCGGCGGGGAGCAGTTCTTC
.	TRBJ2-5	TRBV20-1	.	CSARSPLESPETQYF	TGCAGTGCTAGATCGCCCCTAGAATCTCCAGAGACCCAGTACTTC
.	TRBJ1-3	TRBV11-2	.	CASSFTGRPGNTIYF	TGTGCCAGCAGCTTTACAGGGAGACCTGGAAACACCATATATTTT
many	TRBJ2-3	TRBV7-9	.	CASSLVSVSTDTQYF	TGTGCCAGCAGCTTAGTCTCGGTTAGCACAGATACGCAGTATTTT
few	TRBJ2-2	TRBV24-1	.	CATSSAGELFF	TGTGCCACCAGTTCCGCCGGGGAGCTGTTTTTT
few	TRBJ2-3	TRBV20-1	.	CRVTDTDTQYF	TGCAGGGTGACGGACACAGATACGCAGTATTTT
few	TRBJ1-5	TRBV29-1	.	CSVNIGGDQPQHF	TGCAGCGTTAATATCGGGGGCGATCAGCCCCAGCATTTT
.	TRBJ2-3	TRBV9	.	CASSVDSGRTVTQYF	TGTGCCAGCAGCGTAGATAGCGGCCGAACGGTTACGCAGTATTTT
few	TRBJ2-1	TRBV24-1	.	CATGDIFGNEQFF	TGTGCCACCGGGGACATCTTTGGCAATGAGCAGTTCTTC
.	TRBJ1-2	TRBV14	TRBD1	CASSQRQGGSGYTF	TGTGCCAGCAGCCAGCGACAGGGGGGTTCGGGCTACACCTTC
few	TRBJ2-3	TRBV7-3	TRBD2	CASSLNSAGDTDTQYF	TGTGCCAGCAGCTTAAACTCGGCGGGAGACACAGATACGCAGTATTTT
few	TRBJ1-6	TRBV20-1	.	CSARATGGDSPLHF	TGCAGTGCTAGAGCGACGGGGGGGGATTCACCCCTCCACTTT
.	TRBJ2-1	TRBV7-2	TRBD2	CASSLAGGPWEQFF	TGTGCCAGCAGCTTAGCGGGAGGGCCATGGGAGCAGTTCTTC
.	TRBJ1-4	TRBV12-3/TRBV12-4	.	CASTSSTNEKLFF	TGTGCCAGCACTTCTTCAACTAATGAAAAACTGTTTTTT
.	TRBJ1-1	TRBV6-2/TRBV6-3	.	CASKNGGKSTEAFF	TGTGCCAGCAAAAACGGGGGTAAAAGTACTGAAGCTTTCTTT
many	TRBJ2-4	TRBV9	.	CASSSVGLNIQYF	TGTGCCAGCAGCTCCGTGGGGCTAAACATTCAGTACTTC
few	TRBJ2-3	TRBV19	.	CASRGAGVGTDTQYF	TGTGCCAGTAGGGGGGCGGGGGTAGGCACAGATACGCAGTATTTT
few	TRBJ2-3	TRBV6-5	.	CASSDSGGTRTDTQYF	TGTGCCAGCAGTGACTCTGGGGGGACCCGCACAGATACGCAGTATTTT
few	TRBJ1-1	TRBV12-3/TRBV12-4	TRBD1	CASRNRQGLKTEAFF	TGTGCCAGCAGGAACAGACAGGGGTTAAAGACTGAAGCTTTCTTT
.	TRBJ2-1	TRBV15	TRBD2	CATSRVLRVLAGGNEQFF	TGTGCCACCAGCAGAGTTCTTAGAGTGCTAGCGGGAGGGAATGAGCAGTTCTTC
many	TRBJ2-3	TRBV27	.	CASSFMGTDTQYF	TGTGCCAGCAGTTTTATGGGCACAGATACGCAGTATTTT
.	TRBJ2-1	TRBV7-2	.	CASSLGLAYEQFF	TGTGCCAGCAGCTTAGGTTTGGCGTATGAGCAGTTCTTC
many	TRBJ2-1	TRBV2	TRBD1	CASRPSPGQGSNEQFF	TGTGCCAGCAGACCATCACCGGGACAGGGGTCCAATGAGCAGTTCTTC
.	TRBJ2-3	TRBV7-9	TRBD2	CASTRWGSGSTDTQYF	TGTGCCAGCACCAGATGGGGTAGCGGGAGCACAGATACGCAGTATTTT
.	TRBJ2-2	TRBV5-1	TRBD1	CASSLDGTGNTGELFF	TGCGCCAGCAGCTTGGATGGGACAGGGAACACCGGGGAGCTGTTTTTT
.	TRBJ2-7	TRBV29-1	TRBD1	CSVGTGRNEQYF	TGCAGCGTTGGGACAGGGAGGAACGAGCAGTACTTC
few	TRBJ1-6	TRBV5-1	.	CASGPDDSPLHF	TGCGCCAGCGGCCCGGATGATTCACCCCTCCACTTT
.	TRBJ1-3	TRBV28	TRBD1	CASSLPTGQGRRGNTIYF	TGTGCCAGCAGTTTACCGACTGGACAGGGGCGCAGGGGAAACACCATATATTTT
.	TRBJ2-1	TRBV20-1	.	CSAQEYNEQFF	TGCAGTGCCCAGGAGTACAATGAGCAGTTCTTC
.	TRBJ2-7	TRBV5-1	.	CASSIGQGFSEQYF	TGCGCCAGCAGCATTGGGCAGGGATTCAGCGAGCAGTACTTC
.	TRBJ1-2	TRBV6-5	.	CASRADSTYGYTF	TGTGCCAGCAGGGCTGACAGCACTTATGGCTACACCTTC
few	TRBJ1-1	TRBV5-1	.	CASTREHPGDTEAFF	TGCGCCAGCACCCGGGAACACCCGGGGGACACTGAAGCTTTCTTT
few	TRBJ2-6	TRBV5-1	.	CASSFDRKSSGANVLTF	TGCGCCAGCAGCTTCGACAGGAAAAGCTCTGGGGCCAACGTCCTGACTTTC
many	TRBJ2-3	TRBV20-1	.	CSARDQGGTDTQYF	TGCAGTGCTAGAGATCAGGGAGGCACAGATACGCAGTATTTT
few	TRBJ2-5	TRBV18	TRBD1	CASSLPTGAEETQYF	TGTGCCAGCTCACTACCCACAGGGGCCGAAGAGACCCAGTACTTC
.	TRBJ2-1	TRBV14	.	CASSILQGATYNEQFF	TGTGCCAGCAGCATTCTACAGGGTGCGACCTACAATGAGCAGTTCTTC
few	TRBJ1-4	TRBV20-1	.	CSARGAGGGEKLFF	TGCAGTGCTAGGGGCGCCGGCGGAGGGGAAAAACTGTTTTTT
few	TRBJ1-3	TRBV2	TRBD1	CASSDDIGTGASGNTIYF	TGTGCCAGCAGTGATGATATAGGGACAGGGGCGTCTGGAAACACCATATATTTT
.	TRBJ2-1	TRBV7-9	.	CASSLGLFYEQFF	TGTGCCAGCAGCTTGGGACTGTTCTATGAGCAGTTCTTC
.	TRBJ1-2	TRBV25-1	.	CASSPFLSRSNYGNTF	TGTGCCAGCAGCCCATTCCTTTCAAGGAGTAACTATGGCAACACCTTC
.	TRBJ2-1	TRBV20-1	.	CSVRPYARLAGHEQFF	TGCAGTGTTCGGCCGTACGCGCGGTTAGCAGGTCATGAGCAGTTCTTC
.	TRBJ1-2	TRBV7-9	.	CASSTRAGRNYGYTF	TGTGCCAGCAGCACCCGTGCGGGCAGGAACTATGGCTACACCTTC
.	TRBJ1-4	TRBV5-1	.	CASSLAPDGEKLFF	TGCGCCAGCAGCTTGGCCCCGGATGGTGAAAAACTGTTTTTT
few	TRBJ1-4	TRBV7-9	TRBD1	CASSPLQGSNEKLFF	TGTGCCAGCAGCCCCTTACAGGGGTCTAATGAAAAACTGTTTTTT
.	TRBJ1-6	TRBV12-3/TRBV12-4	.	CASSGPNSPLHF	TGTGCCAGCAGCGGACCCAATTCACCCCTCCACTTT